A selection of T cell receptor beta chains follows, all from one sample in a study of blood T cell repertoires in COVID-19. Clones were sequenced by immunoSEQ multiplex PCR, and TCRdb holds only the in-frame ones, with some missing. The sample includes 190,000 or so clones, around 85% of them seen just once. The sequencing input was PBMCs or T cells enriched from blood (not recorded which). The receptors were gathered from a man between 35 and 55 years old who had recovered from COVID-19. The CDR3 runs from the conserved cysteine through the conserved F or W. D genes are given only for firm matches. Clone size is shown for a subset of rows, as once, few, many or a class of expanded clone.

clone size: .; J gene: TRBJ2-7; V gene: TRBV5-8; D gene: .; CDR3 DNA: TGTGCCAGCAGCTTGGCCACTTACCAGTACTTC; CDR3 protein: CASSLATYQYF
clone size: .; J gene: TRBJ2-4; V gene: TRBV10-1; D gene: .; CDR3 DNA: TGCGCCAGCAGACTTCCGGGACTCCCGGTCGGAAACATTCAGTACTTC; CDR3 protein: CASRLPGLPVGNIQYF
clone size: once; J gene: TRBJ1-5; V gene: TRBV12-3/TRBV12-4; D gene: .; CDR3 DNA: TGTGCCAGCAGTCCCGGTTCTTCCAGGACCCAGCATTTT; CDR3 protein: CASSPGSSRTQHF
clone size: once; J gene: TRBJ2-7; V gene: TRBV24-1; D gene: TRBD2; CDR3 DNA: TGTGCCACCAGTGACGGGAGGGGCGTAAATGATGAGCAGTACTTC; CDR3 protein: CATSDGRGVNDEQYF
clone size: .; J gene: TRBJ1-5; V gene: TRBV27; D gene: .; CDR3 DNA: TGTGCCAGCAGTACCCGGAATCAGCCCCAGCATTTT; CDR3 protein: CASSTRNQPQHF
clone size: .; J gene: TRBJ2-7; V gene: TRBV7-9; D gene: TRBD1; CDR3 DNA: TGTGCCAGCAGCTTGGCCGGGACAGGGGCCTACGAGCAGTACTTC; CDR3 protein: CASSLAGTGAYEQYF
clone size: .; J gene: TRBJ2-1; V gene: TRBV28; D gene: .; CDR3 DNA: TGTGCCAGCACCCTATACAATGAGCAGTTCTTC; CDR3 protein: CASTLYNEQFF
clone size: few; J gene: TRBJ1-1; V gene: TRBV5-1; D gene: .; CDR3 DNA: TGCGCCACACGGGGGGCCCAGAACACTGAAGCTTTCTTT; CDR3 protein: CATRGAQNTEAFF
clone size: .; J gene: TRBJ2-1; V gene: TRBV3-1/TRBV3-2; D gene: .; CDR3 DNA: TGTGCCAGCAGCCAGACAAGCGGACACAATGAGCAGTTCTTC; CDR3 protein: CASSQTSGHNEQFF
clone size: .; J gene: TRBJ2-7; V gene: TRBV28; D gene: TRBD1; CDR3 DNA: TGTGCCAGCAGTTACTCCGGGACAGGGTTACCCTACGAGCAGTACTTC; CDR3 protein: CASSYSGTGLPYEQYF
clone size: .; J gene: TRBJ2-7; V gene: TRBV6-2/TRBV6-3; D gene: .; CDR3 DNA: TGTGCCAGCAGTTACAAGGGGCGCTACGAGCAGTACTTC; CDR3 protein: CASSYKGRYEQYF
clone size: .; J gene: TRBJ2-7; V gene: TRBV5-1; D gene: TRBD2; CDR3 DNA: TGCGCCAGCAGCCCATCCCCGTTGCGGCTAGCGGGAGCCGAGCAGTACTTC; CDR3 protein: CASSPSPLRLAGAEQYF
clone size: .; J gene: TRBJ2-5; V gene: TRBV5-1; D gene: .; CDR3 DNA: TGCGCCAGCAGCGGAGGCAGGGGAGAGACCCAGTACTTC; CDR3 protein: CASSGGRGETQYF
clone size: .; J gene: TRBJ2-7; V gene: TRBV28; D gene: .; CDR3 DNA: TGTGCCAGCAGTTTGGAGGTTCCCTACGAGCAGTACTTC; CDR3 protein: CASSLEVPYEQYF
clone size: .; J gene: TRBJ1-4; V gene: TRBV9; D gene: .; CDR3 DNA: TGTGCCAGCAGCGTAGAGGGACAACCTAATGAAAAACTGTTTTTT; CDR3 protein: CASSVEGQPNEKLFF
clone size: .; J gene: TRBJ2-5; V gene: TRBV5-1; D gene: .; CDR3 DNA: TGCGCCAGCAGCTTGGGCAGATCCCAAGAGACCCAGTACTTC; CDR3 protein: CASSLGRSQETQYF
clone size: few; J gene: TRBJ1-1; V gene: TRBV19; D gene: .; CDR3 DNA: TGTGCCAGTACCACAGGACGGATGAACACTGAAGCTTTCTTT; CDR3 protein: CASTTGRMNTEAFF
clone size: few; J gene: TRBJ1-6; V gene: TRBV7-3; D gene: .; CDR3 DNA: TGTGCCAGCAGCTTATCGCAGGGGCATAATTCACCCCTCCACTTT; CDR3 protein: CASSLSQGHNSPLHF
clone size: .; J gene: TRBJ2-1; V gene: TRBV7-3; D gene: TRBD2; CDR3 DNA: TGTGCCAGCAGCTCCCTAGCGGAAACCTACAATGAGCAGTTCTTC; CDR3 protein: CASSSLAETYNEQFF
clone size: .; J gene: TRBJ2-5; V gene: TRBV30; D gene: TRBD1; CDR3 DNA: TGTGCCTGGGGGTCTAGAGAGGGGGCGGGAGAGACCCAGTACTTC; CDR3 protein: CAWGSREGAGETQYF
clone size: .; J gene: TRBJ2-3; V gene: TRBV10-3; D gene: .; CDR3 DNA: TGTGCCATCAGCCAAATTAGCGGAATCACAGATACGCAGTATTTT; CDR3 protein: CAISQISGITDTQYF
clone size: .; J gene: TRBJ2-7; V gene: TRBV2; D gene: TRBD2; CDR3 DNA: TGTGCCAGCACCCTAGCGGGAGGGCCGAACGAGCAGTACTTC; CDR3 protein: CASTLAGGPNEQYF
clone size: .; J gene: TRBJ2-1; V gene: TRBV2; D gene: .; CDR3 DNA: TGTGCCAGCAGTGCCGTGTACAATGAGCAGTTCTTC; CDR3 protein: CASSAVYNEQFF
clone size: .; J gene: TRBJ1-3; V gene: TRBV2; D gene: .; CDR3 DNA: TGTGCCAGCAGTGATACACAGGGCTCTGGAAACACCATATATTTT; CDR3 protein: CASSDTQGSGNTIYF
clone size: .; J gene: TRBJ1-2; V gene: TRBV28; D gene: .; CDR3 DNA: TGTGCCAGCAGTTTAGGTTTAGAGAACTATGGCTACACCTTC; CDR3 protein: CASSLGLENYGYTF
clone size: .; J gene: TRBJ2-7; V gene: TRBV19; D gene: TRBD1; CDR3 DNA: TGTGCCAGTAGTAGAACGGGACAGGGACCCTACGAGCAGTACTTC; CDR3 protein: CASSRTGQGPYEQYF
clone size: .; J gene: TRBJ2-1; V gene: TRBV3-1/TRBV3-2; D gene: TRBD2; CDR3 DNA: TGTGCCAGCAGCCAAATTAGCGGGAGGGCCAGAGAGCAGTTCTTC; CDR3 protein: CASSQISGRAREQFF
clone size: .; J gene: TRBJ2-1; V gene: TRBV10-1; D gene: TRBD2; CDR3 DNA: TGCGCCAGCCAGGAAGAGGACACGCGGGAGAGAGGGGATGAGCAGTTCTTC; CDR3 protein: CASQEEDTRERGDEQFF
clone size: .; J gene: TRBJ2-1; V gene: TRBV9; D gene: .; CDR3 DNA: TGTGCCAGCAGCGTAGATAGCGACTCCTACAATGAGCAGTTCTTC; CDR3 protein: CASSVDSDSYNEQFF
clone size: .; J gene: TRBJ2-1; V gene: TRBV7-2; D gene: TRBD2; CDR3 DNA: TGTGCCAGCAGCGCCTCTAGCGGGAGAAACAATGAGCAGTTCTTC; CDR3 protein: CASSASSGRNNEQFF
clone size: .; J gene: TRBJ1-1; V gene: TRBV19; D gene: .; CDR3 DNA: TGTGCCAGTAACCCAGCAGGGGCCACTGAAGCTTTCTTT; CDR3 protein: CASNPAGATEAFF